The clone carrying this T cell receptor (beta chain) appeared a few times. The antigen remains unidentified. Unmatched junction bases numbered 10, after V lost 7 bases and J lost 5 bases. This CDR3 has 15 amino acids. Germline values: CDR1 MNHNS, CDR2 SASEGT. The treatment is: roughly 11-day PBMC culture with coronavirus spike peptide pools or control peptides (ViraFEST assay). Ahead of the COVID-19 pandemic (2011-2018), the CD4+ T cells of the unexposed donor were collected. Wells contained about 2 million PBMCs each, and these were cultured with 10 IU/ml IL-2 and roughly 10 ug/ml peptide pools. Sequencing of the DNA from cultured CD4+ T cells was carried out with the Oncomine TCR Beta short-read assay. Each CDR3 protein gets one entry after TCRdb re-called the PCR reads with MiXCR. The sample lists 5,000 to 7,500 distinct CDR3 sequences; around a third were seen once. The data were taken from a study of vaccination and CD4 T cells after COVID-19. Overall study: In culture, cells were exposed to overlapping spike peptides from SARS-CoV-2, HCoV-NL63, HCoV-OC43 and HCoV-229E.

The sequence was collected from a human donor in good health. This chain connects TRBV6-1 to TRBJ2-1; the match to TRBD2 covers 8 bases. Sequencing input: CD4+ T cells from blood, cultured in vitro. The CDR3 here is CASTRSGGLNNEQFF. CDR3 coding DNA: TGTGCCAGCACGCGGAGCGGGGGACTCAACAATGAGCAGTTCTTC.